A single sample gave rise to the 32 T cell receptor beta chains below, sequenced in a study of shared clonotypes between healthy human individuals. Sequencing used immunoSEQ multiplex PCR; TCRdb keeps in-frame clones, though not all of them. The sample shows around 300,000 clones, roughly 84% of them seen only once. Material: memory CD8+ T cells sorted from blood. The subset was: CD45RO+ cells pooled with CCR7-negative TemRA cells. All receptors derive from a man younger than 30 in good health.

This chain uses TRBV18 with TRBJ2-7; perhaps TRBD1 as D (5 bases). Trimming stripped 6 bases from V and 6 bases from J, with 12 bases between. The CDR3 has 12 residues. Germline CDR1 and CDR2: KGHSH and LQKENI. CDR3 region: CASSPGSVEQYF. As DNA, the CDR3 is TGTGCCAGCTCGCCAGGGTCTGTCGAGCAGTACTTC.

The rearrangement joins TRBV7-6 to TRBJ2-7, with 9 bases lining up with TRBD1. There are 15 residues in the CDR3. Per germline, CDR1 SGHVS and CDR2 FNYEAQ. V lost 5 bases and J lost 5; bases outside the gene matches: 10. The CDR3, as DNA: TGTGCCAGCAGCCCTGAACAGGGGGCGCGCGACGAGCAGTACTTC. This sequence encodes CASSPEQGARDEQYF.

The chain couples TRBV11-3 to TRBJ2-5; D might be TRBD1 (6 bases). Germline V gene data show CDR1 as SGHNT and CDR2 as YENEEA. CDR3 length equals 13 residues. Trimming took off 8 bases at V and 1 base at J, with 11 bases between the two ends. CDR3: CASGTGPQETQYF. CDR3 in DNA: TGTGCCAGCGGTACAGGGCCCCAAGAGACCCAGTACTTC.

This clone was observed a handful of times. The gene calls are TRBV6-1 and TRBJ2-7; 7 bases match TRBD2. Germline V gene sequence: CDR1 MNHNS, CDR2 SASEGT. Unmatched junction bases numbered 12, after V lost 6 bases and J lost 4 bases. The CDR3 is 15 amino acids. CDR3 in amino acids: CASSDWAPGGYEQYF. CDR3 nucleotide sequence: TGTGCCAGCAGCGATTGGGCTCCGGGGGGTTACGAGCAGTACTTC.

The chain couples TRBV7-9 to TRBJ2-3, with D possibly TRBD2 on 6 matching bases. The CDR3 has 16 residues. The V end lost 4 bases, the J end lost 2 bases, and 16 bases lay between the germline ends. Germline CDR1 and CDR2: SEHNR and FQNEAQ (reference sequence). CDR3 amino acids: CASSYIAGGDTDTQYF. CDR3 nucleotides: TGTGCCAGCAGCTACATAGCAGGAGGGGACACAGATACGCAGTATTTT. Looking up the rest from reference TRBV7-9 and TRBJ2-3 gives the full variable domain: DTGVSQNPRHKITKRGQNVTFRCDPISEHNRLYWYRQTLGQGPEFLTYFQNEAQLEKSRLLSDRFSAERPKGSFSTLEIQRTEQGDSAMYLCASSYIAGGDTDTQYFGPGTRLTVL.

V gene TRBV9 combines with J gene TRBJ2-1; 7 bases line up with TRBD2. The CDR3 spans 16 residues. V was clipped by 4 bases and J by 3 bases; unmatched bases: 10. The germline V gene encodes CDR1 SGDLS and CDR2 YYNGEE. This chain's CDR3 is CASSPPGGGNYNEQFF. The CDR3 region has the DNA TGTGCCAGCAGCCCCCCTGGGGGGGGGAACTACAATGAGCAGTTCTTC.

The chain employs TRBV5-6 and TRBJ2-7, with D possibly TRBD2 on 5 matching bases. This CDR3 region has 15 residues. Germline loops: CDR1 SGHDT, CDR2 YYEEEE. Trimming took 4 bases from V and 0 from J, leaving 14 bases between them. CDR3 nucleotide sequence: TGTGCCAGCAGCCACGGACCGGGGAACTCCTACGAGCAGTACTTC. Amino acid sequence: CASSHGPGNSYEQYF.

This clone came up once. The chain uses TRBV10-3 and TRBJ2-1; 12 bases agree with TRBD1. CDR3 length: 15 amino acids. The ends lost 8 bases at V and 7 bases at J; junction bases unmatched: 9. The germline V gene encodes CDR1 ENHRY and CDR2 SYGVKD. The DNA for the CDR3 is TGTGCCATCGAAGGGGACAGGGGGCGCGGTAATGAGCAGTTCTTC. Amino acid sequence: CAIEGDRGRGNEQFF.

The chain employs TRBV29-1 and TRBJ2-7, with D possibly matching TRBD1 (7 bases). The CDR3 runs 12 residues. Trimming left V 7 bases short and J 3 bases short, with 13 bases between. The germline V gene encodes CDR1 SQVTM and CDR2 ANQGSEA. Written as DNA, the CDR3 is TGCAGCGGACAGGGAGGAAGCTACGAGCAGTACTTC. Translation gives CSGQGGSYEQYF.

The CDR3 region has the DNA TGCAGCGTTGAACCATCCTCCTACGAGCAGTACTTC. It yields the protein CSVEPSSYEQYF. The chain joins TRBV29-1 to TRBJ2-7, with D unresolved. Between the trimmed V and J ends, which lost 2 bases and 0 bases, there was a span of 5 bases. There are 12 residues in the CDR3. The germline V gene encodes CDR1 SQVTM and CDR2 ANQGSEA.

The V gene is TRBV5-1, the J gene TRBJ1-2; D gene unclear. Trimming took 2 bases from V and 2 from J, leaving 13 bases between them. The CDR3 is made up of 15 amino acids. Germline V lookup: CDR1 SGHRS, CDR2 YFSETQ. The DNA for the CDR3 is TGCGCCAGCAGCTTCCTTTCGGTGTTCAACTATGGCTACACCTTC. It encodes CASSFLSVFNYGYTF.

The chain employs TRBV14 and TRBJ2-7, with D possibly being TRBD1 (5 bases). This CDR3 has 13 residues. Germline loops: CDR1 SGHDN, CDR2 FVKESK. V was pared by 3 bases and J by 3 bases, with 9 bases between. This CDR3 is CASSHGHRYEQYF. The CDR3 DNA follows: TGTGCCAGCAGCCATGGACATCGCTACGAGCAGTACTTC.

The chain carries TRBV7-8 and TRBJ1-2; D remains ambiguous. Deletions cut 0 bases from V and 4 bases from J, with 9 bases between. There are 14 residues in the CDR3. Germline CDR1 is SGHVS and CDR2 is FQNEAQ. The CDR3 reads CASSLAGQIYGYTF. DNA for the CDR3: TGTGCCAGCAGCTTAGCGGGCCAGATCTATGGCTACACCTTC.

The J gene is TRBJ2-5, the V gene TRBV5-1, with D possibly being TRBD1 or TRBD2 (5 bases each). The CDR3 length is 13 residues. With 4 bases removed from V and 9 bases from J, the gap between germline ends came to 16 bases. CDR1 SGHRS and CDR2 YFSETQ come from the germline V gene. CDR3 sequence reads: CASSEGPPQAQYF. DNA of the CDR3: TGCGCCAGCAGCGAGGGACCCCCCCAAGCCCAGTACTTC.

The chain is built from TRBV6-5 and TRBJ1-4; D gene unclear. Germline values: CDR1 MNHEY, CDR2 SVGAGI. The CDR3 consists of 13 residues. V lost 2 bases and J 8 bases, leaving 9 bases between the germline ends. CDR3 in DNA: TGTGCCAGCAGTTACGCCTCCGGGGAAAAACTGTTTTTT. As protein: CASSYASGEKLFF.

V usage is TRBV5-1 and J usage is TRBJ2-1, with 13 bases that match TRBD2. Looked up from germline, CDR1 is SGHRS and CDR2 is YFSETQ. V dropped 3 bases and J dropped 8; count of bases not matched to a gene: 5. The CDR3 covers 15 residues. CDR3 sequence reads: CASSSGLAGRDEQFF. Here the CDR3 DNA reads TGCGCCAGCAGCTCGGGACTAGCGGGAAGGGATGAGCAGTTCTTC.

J is TRBJ1-6 and V is TRBV4-1; D is perhaps TRBD1 (6 bases). Trimming stripped 5 bases from V and 9 bases from J, with 11 bases between. The CDR3 contains 13 residues. The germline CDR1 and CDR2 sequences are MGHRA and YSYEKL. The CDR3 DNA reads TGCGCCAGCAGCTTGGACAGTGGTTCACCCCTCCACTTT. Translating it yields CASSLDSGSPLHF.

This sequence joins TRBV9 and TRBJ1-2; D remains unclear. The ends were cut back, 0 bases at V and 7 bases at J, with 19 bases in the middle. The CDR3 runs 16 residues. Germline CDR1 reads SGDLS; CDR2 reads YYNGEE. The CDR3 DNA follows: TGTGCCAGCAGCGTAGCTGGGAAGGCGGCCCTAGCTGGCTACACCTTC. It specifies CASSVAGKAALAGYTF. Looking up the rest from reference TRBV9 and TRBJ1-2 gives the full variable domain: DSGVTQTPKHLITATGQRVTLRCSPRSGDLSVYWYQQSLDQGLQFLIQYYNGEERAKGNILERFSAQQFPDLHSELNLSSLELGDSALYFCASSVAGKAALAGYTFGSGTRLTVV.

The chain links TRBV5-1 to TRBJ1-5, with a tentative D call TRBD1 (5 bases). This CDR3 region has 17 residues. Trimming removed 3 bases from V and 0 bases from J, with 16 bases in between. Germline loops: CDR1 SGHRS, CDR2 YFSETQ. CDR3 in amino acids: CASSSPGPAFSNQPQHF. In DNA form, the CDR3 reads TGCGCCAGCAGCTCCCCAGGGCCTGCTTTTAGCAATCAGCCCCAGCATTTT.

The V and J genes are TRBV25-1 and TRBJ2-5; D call uncertain. The germline V gene encodes CDR1 MGHDK and CDR2 SYGVNS. The V and J ends lost 4 bases and 4 bases respectively, with 13 bases between them. This CDR3 is 14 amino acids long. The CDR3 reads CASSAPTWGETQYF. The CDR3 DNA reads as TGTGCCAGCAGTGCCCCTACTTGGGGAGAGACCCAGTACTTC.

The rearrangement links TRBV27 to TRBJ2-3, with D possibly matching TRBD2 (6 bases). Trimming removed 5 bases at V and 4 bases at J, with 19 bases between. CDR3 size: 16 residues. Germline V gene sequence: CDR1 MNHEY, CDR2 SMNVEV (reference sequence). The CDR3 protein is CASSPLDYPWADTQYF. CDR3 in DNA: TGTGCCAGCAGTCCCTTGGACTACCCATGGGCAGATACGCAGTATTTT.

The sample holds a few counts of this clone. The V gene is TRBV7-9, the J gene TRBJ2-1; tentatively, D is TRBD2 (6 bases). Deletions cut 3 bases from V and 4 bases from J, with 13 bases between. This CDR3 is 15 amino acids long. The V gene's germline CDR1 is SEHNR and CDR2 FQNEAQ (reference sequence). The CDR3 reads CASSFLREEYNEQFF. The CDR3 coding sequence is TGTGCCAGCAGCTTTTTGAGGGAGGAGTACAATGAGCAGTTCTTC.

This clone came up once. V is TRBV4-1 and J is TRBJ2-7, with 10 bases aligning to TRBD2. V lost 3 bases, J lost 9 bases, and 11 bases stayed unmatched. Germline V gene lookup returns CDR1 MGHRA and CDR2 YSYEKL. CDR3 length: 15 amino acids. CDR3 protein: CASSQETSGTWGQYF. The CDR3 nucleotides are TGCGCCAGCAGCCAGGAAACTAGCGGGACCTGGGGGCAGTACTTC.

Details on this clone: The sample has other DNA sequences that encode this CDR3 too. V is TRBV27 and J is TRBJ2-7, with TRBD2 matching over 13 bases. J gave up 2 bases and V 4 bases, and 2 bases lay outside the gene matches. Germline values: CDR1 MNHEY, CDR2 SMNVEV (reference sequence). CDR3 length equals 15 residues. In DNA form, the CDR3 reads TGTGCCAGCAGTTGGGGACTAGCGGGGACCTACGAGCAGTACTTC. Protein product: CASSWGLAGTYEQYF.

This clone was seen a few times. The rearrangement uses TRBV4-1 and TRBJ2-7; tentatively, D is TRBD1 (5 bases). This CDR3 is 13 amino acids long. Trimming cost V 5 bases and J 2 bases, with 10 bases left between them. Germline CDR1 is MGHRA and CDR2 is YSYEKL. The CDR3 nucleotides are TGCGCCAGCAGCTTCGACAGAACCTACGAGCAGTACTTC. This sequence encodes CASSFDRTYEQYF.

This clone was recorded a few times. This sample includes further DNA sequences coding for the same CDR3. V gene TRBV29-1 combines with J gene TRBJ2-7, with 9 bases matching TRBD1. Germline V lookup: CDR1 SQVTM, CDR2 ANQGSEA. V lost 5 bases and J lost 3; bases outside the gene matches: 2. The CDR3 covers 12 residues. The CDR3 nucleotides read TGCAGCGTTCGGACAGGGGTCTACGAGCAGTACTTC. Protein: CSVRTGVYEQYF.

The chain combines TRBV6-5 with TRBJ2-7; either TRBD1 or TRBD2 may fit D (5 bases each). V lost 8 bases to trimming and J lost 2 bases, with 10 bases between them. Germline CDR1 is MNHEY and CDR2 is SVGAGI. The length of the CDR3 is 12 residues. The CDR3 DNA follows: TGTGCCAGCTCCTGGGGACCCTACGAGCAGTACTTC. This gives the protein CASSWGPYEQYF.

The chain carries TRBV5-6 and TRBJ2-7; tentative D call: TRBD2 (6 bases). With 3 bases removed from V and 6 bases from J, the gap between germline ends came to 13 bases. The CDR3 runs to 13 residues. Per germline, CDR1 SGHDT and CDR2 YYEEEE. The CDR3 DNA is TGTGCCAGCAGCTGGGGACTCGGGGGCGAGCAGTACTTC. Protein product: CASSWGLGGEQYF.

The V and J genes are TRBV4-1 and TRBJ1-1; D call uncertain. CDR3 length equals 15 residues. V lost 0 bases to trimming and J lost 2 bases, with 10 bases between them. The germline gives CDR1 MGHRA, CDR2 YSYEKL. The CDR3 protein is CASSQEEAANTEAFF. The CDR3, as DNA: TGCGCCAGCAGCCAAGAGGAAGCAGCTAACACTGAAGCTTTCTTT.

This clone showed up just once. The chain recombines TRBV15 with TRBJ1-5; no definite D call. The ends were cut back, 3 bases at V and 6 bases at J, with 12 bases in the middle. CDR3 length: 14 amino acids. Per germline, CDR1 LNHNV and CDR2 YYDKDF (reference sequence). The CDR3 is CATSSDPASQPQHF. In nucleotides, the CDR3 is TGTGCCACCAGCAGCGACCCGGCTAGTCAGCCCCAGCATTTT. Variable domain in full (rest from reference TRBV15 and TRBJ1-5): DAMVIQNPRYQVTQFGKPVTLSCSQTLNHNVMYWYQQKSSQAPKLLFHYYDKDFNNEADTPDNFQSRRPNTSFCFLDIRSPGLGDTAMYLCATSSDPASQPQHFGDGTRLSIL.

The rearrangement links TRBV7-8 to TRBJ2-7, with 12 bases aligning to TRBD2. The CDR3 covers 16 residues. V lost 5 bases to trimming and J lost 3 bases; unmatched junction nucleotides: 8. Looked up from germline, CDR1 is SGHVS and CDR2 is FQNEAQ. CDR3 nucleotides: TGTGCCAGCAGCCGCGGACTAGCGGGGACCGACTACGAGCAGTACTTC. Its protein is CASSRGLAGTDYEQYF.

This chain links TRBV13 with TRBJ2-1; weak D call: TRBD2 (7 bases). V lost 3 bases and J lost 4, with 13 bases in between. The CDR3 spans 15 residues. Germline V lookup: CDR1 PRHDT, CDR2 FYEKMQ (reference sequence). The CDR3 loop is CASSLRGGLYNEQFF. The CDR3 DNA is TGTGCCAGCAGCTTGAGGGGGGGCCTATACAATGAGCAGTTCTTC.